These 30 T cell receptor beta chains originate from one sample sequenced in a study of CD8 T cells in ankylosing spondylitis. Study-level results: In ankylosing spondylitis blood, a motif of seven or eight highly homologous TCR beta variants appeared characteristic.

Their antigen targets remain unknown. TCRdb processed the 5' RACE reads anew with MiXCR; each CDR3 protein has one entry. The table includes around 390,000 distinct CDR3 sequences, about 20% detected once. Sample: blood, either unsorted or a sorted T cell fraction (not recorded which). These receptors came from a male donor with ankylosing spondylitis.

The rearrangement links TRBV27 to TRBJ2-3; 7 positions match TRBD2. CDR1 and CDR2 (germline): MNHEY, SMNVEV (reference sequence). V trimming: 3 bases; J trimming: 4 bases; junction bases outside the gene matches: 16. The CDR3 consists of 18 residues. In nucleotides, the CDR3 is TGTGCCAGCAGTTTGTCCGGGCCCGTGGGGAGGGCCGCAGATACGCAGTATTTT. Its translation is CASSLSGPVGRAADTQYF.

In this sample, this clonotype turned up many times. The chain is built from TRBV4-3 and TRBJ2-5; tentatively, D is TRBD1 (6 bases). Germline V gene lookup returns CDR1 LGHNA and CDR2 YSLEER. The CDR3 loop spans 15 amino acids. The V end was cut by 3 bases, the J end by 5 bases, with 16 bases between. This CDR3 is CASSQLQGRGETQYF. The CDR3 coding sequence is TGCGCCAGCAGCCAGCTACAGGGAAGGGGGGAGACCCAGTACTTC.

The V call is TRBV19, the J call TRBJ2-1, with 14 bases aligning to TRBD2. The CDR3 extends over 14 amino acids. CDR1 is LNHDA and CDR2 is SQIVND in the germline V gene (reference sequence). The junction had 6 bases not matched to a gene; V was cut back by 10 bases and J by 7 bases. CDR3 coding DNA: TGTGCCACCACGACTAGCGGGAGGGCTAATGAGCAGTTCTTC. As protein: CATTTSGRANEQFF.

The V gene is TRBV11-2, the J gene TRBJ2-3; 10 nucleotides align to TRBD2. V lost 5 bases, J lost 8 bases, and 13 bases stayed unmatched. In germline, CDR1 is SGHAT, CDR2 FQNNGV. This CDR3 is built from 16 residues. This CDR3 is CASSPSAAGGPGTQYF. For the CDR3, the DNA is TGTGCCAGCAGCCCAAGTGCAGCGGGAGGGCCCGGTACGCAGTATTTT.

The V and J genes are TRBV7-2 and TRBJ2-1; TRBD2 matches at 8 bases. The junction had 14 bases not matched to a gene; V was cut back by 5 bases and J by 8 bases. From germline, CDR1 is SGHTA and CDR2 FQGNSA. The CDR3 is made up of 16 amino acids. CDR3 region: CASSKGAGGVGDEQFF. The CDR3 nucleotides are TGTGCCAGCAGCAAGGGCGCGGGGGGAGTCGGGGATGAGCAGTTCTTC. The complete variable domain, with remaining parts taken from reference TRBV7-2 and TRBJ2-1, reads GAGVSQSPSNKVTEKGKDVELRCDPISGHTALYWYRQSLGQGLEFLIYFQGNSAPDKSGLPSDRFSAERTGGSVSTLTIQRTQQEDSAVYLCASSKGAGGVGDEQFFGPGTRLTVL.

The genes are TRBV5-4 and TRBJ2-3; D is uncertain. The CDR3 has 13 amino acids. CDR1 and CDR2 from the germline V gene are SGHNT and YYREEE (reference sequence). V lost 2 bases, J lost 2 bases, and 6 bases lay in between. DNA of the CDR3: TGTGCCAGCAGCTTTTTGAACACAGATACGCAGTATTTT. It encodes CASSFLNTDTQYF.

The sample holds a few counts of this clonotype. The rearrangement joins TRBV5-1 to TRBJ1-1; the match to TRBD1 covers 7 bases. V gave up 4 bases and J gave up 6 bases; unmatched junction bases: 9. Germline CDR1 SGHRS, CDR2 YFSETQ. CDR3 size: 14 residues. The CDR3 is CASSQNRGRAEAFF. For the CDR3, the DNA is TGCGCCAGCAGCCAAAACAGGGGCCGGGCTGAAGCTTTCTTT.

This rearrangement joins TRBV7-9 to TRBJ1-2, with D tentatively TRBD1 (6 bases). This CDR3 spans 13 amino acids. The germline V gene encodes CDR1 SEHNR and CDR2 FQNEAQ (reference sequence). V lost 8 bases, J lost 4 bases, and 14 bases lay in between. The CDR3 DNA sequence: TGTGCCAGCGGCGGGGGCGTAGGCTATGGCTACACCTTC. Translation: CASGGGVGYGYTF. Complete variable domain (other parts from reference TRBV7-9 and TRBJ1-2): DTGVSQNPRHKITKRGQNVTFRCDPISEHNRLYWYRQTLGQGPEFLTYFQNEAQLEKSRLLSDRFSAERPKGSFSTLEIQRTEQGDSAMYLCASGGGVGYGYTFGSGTRLTVV.

This clonotype has just a few counts. This chain connects TRBV3-1 to TRBJ1-2; 7 bases line up with TRBD1. This CDR3 region has 13 residues. Germline-derived CDR1 and CDR2 are LGHDT and YNNKEL (reference sequence). V dropped 2 bases and J dropped 7; count of bases not matched to a gene: 4. The DNA of the CDR3 is TGTGCCAGCAGCCAAACGACAGGGTTTGGCTACACCTTC. Translation: CASSQTTGFGYTF.

CDR3 coding DNA: TGCGCCAGCAGCTTGGGCTGGGGGTCCCACGAGCAGTACTTC. Amino acid sequence: CASSLGWGSHEQYF. The chain is built from TRBV5-1 and TRBJ2-7; D is possibly TRBD1 or TRBD2 (5 bases each). This CDR3 has 14 amino acids. Germline CDR1 SGHRS, CDR2 YFSETQ. Trimming removed 0 bases at V and 5 bases at J, with 12 bases between.

This clonotype was detected ten times or more. The J gene is TRBJ2-7, the V gene TRBV28; D remains unclear. The germline gives CDR1 MDHEN, CDR2 SYDVKM. The V gene lost 5 bases and the J gene lost 3 bases, with 11 bases spanning the gap. This CDR3 comprises 13 residues. CDR3 sequence (DNA): TGTGCCAGCAGTCCCCCCCCGAACTACGAGCAGTACTTC. This sequence encodes CASSPPPNYEQYF.

This clonotype was detected a few times. This chain joins TRBV10-3 and TRBJ1-5, with D hard to call. The germline V gene encodes CDR1 ENHRY and CDR2 SYGVKD. The CDR3 length is 12 residues. Trimming took off 3 bases at V and 7 bases at J, with 7 bases between the two ends. This CDR3 is CAISEREQPQHF. CDR3 nucleotides: TGTGCCATCAGTGAACGGGAGCAGCCCCAGCATTTT.

The V call is TRBV15, the J call TRBJ1-1, with no clear D. Trimming took off 0 bases at V and 2 bases at J, with 1 base between the two ends. The CDR3 contains 12 residues. CDR1 LNHNV and CDR2 YYDKDF come from the germline V gene (reference sequence). The CDR3 is CATSRENTEAFF. The CDR3 region has the DNA TGTGCCACCAGCAGAGAAAACACTGAAGCTTTCTTT.

The J gene is TRBJ1-1, the V gene TRBV7-9; possibly TRBD1 for D (6 bases). Trimming took 3 bases from V and 5 from J, leaving 13 bases between them. The CDR3 covers 14 residues. Looked up from germline, CDR1 is SEHNR and CDR2 is FQNEAQ (reference sequence). The CDR3 region is CASSLGGEGTEAFF. CDR3 DNA: TGTGCCAGCAGCTTGGGGGGCGAGGGTACTGAAGCTTTCTTT.

This chain uses TRBV5-1 with TRBJ1-1, with D perhaps TRBD1 (5 bases). Trimming left V 4 bases short and J 5 bases short, with 15 bases between. Germline CDR1 SGHRS, CDR2 YFSETQ. The CDR3 runs 14 residues. The CDR3 DNA is TGCGCCAGCAGCCAAGGACACGGTGGGACTGAAGCTTTCTTT. This translates into CASSQGHGGTEAFF.

This clonotype was observed many times. This chain joins TRBV7-2 and TRBJ2-1; 8 positions match TRBD2. The germline V gene has CDR1 SGHTA and CDR2 FQGNSA. J gave up 7 bases and V 5 bases, and 13 bases lay outside the gene matches. The CDR3 consists of 16 residues. This CDR3 reads CASSPRRISGENEQFF. CDR3 nucleotides: TGTGCCAGCAGCCCCCGGAGGATTAGCGGGGAAAATGAGCAGTTCTTC.

This clonotype was detected a few times. V is TRBV29-1 and J is TRBJ1-4; D not resolved. Per germline, CDR1 SQVTM and CDR2 ANQGSEA. This CDR3 has 14 residues. V lost 5 bases to trimming and J lost 4 bases, with 14 bases between them. Written as DNA, the CDR3 is TGCAGCGTTTCCCCCTCAGGATTTAATGAAAAACTGTTTTTT. It translates to CSVSPSGFNEKLFF.

This rearrangement joins TRBV12-3 or TRBV12-4 to TRBJ1-3; TRBD1 aligns across 7 bases. CDR3 size: 14 residues. V lost 5 bases, J lost 2 bases, and 3 bases stayed unmatched. The CDR3 spells CASSNTGAGNTIYF. In nucleotides, the CDR3 is TGTGCCAGCAGTAACACAGGGGCTGGAAACACCATATATTTT.

The chain is built from TRBV28 and TRBJ1-6; 9 positions match TRBD1. Germline V gives CDR1 MDHEN, CDR2 SYDVKM. This CDR3 region has 15 residues. J was trimmed by 10 bases and V by 7 bases; bases with no gene match: 11. The DNA for the CDR3 is TGTGCCAGCACCACCCCGGGACAGGGACAGTCACCCCTCCACTTT. As protein: CASTTPGQGQSPLHF. Full variable domain (remainder filled in from reference TRBV28 and TRBJ1-6): DVKVTQSSRYLVKRTGEKVFLECVQDMDHENMFWYRQDPGLGLRLIYFSYDVKMKEKGDIPEGYSVSREKKERFSLILESASTNQTSMYLCASTTPGQGQSPLHFGNGTRLTVT.

The V call is TRBV6-5, the J call TRBJ1-2; TRBD1 matches 8 bases. Germline CDR1 reads MNHEY; CDR2 reads SVGAGI. CDR3 size: 16 residues. Trimming took 0 bases from V and 4 from J; bases not matched to a gene: 7. The CDR3 DNA is TGTGCCAGCAGTTACTCGATAGGACAGGGATTCTATGGCTACACCTTC. This codes for CASSYSIGQGFYGYTF.

This clonotype was seen a few times. V gene TRBV28 combines with J gene TRBJ2-1, with 8 bases aligning to TRBD2. The CDR3 has 13 residues. V gave up 3 bases and J gave up 5 bases; unmatched junction bases: 0. The germline gives CDR1 MDHEN, CDR2 SYDVKM. The CDR3 region has the DNA TGTGCCAGCAGTTTGCGGGAGGACAATGAGCAGTTCTTC. Translated, it gives CASSLREDNEQFF.

This clonotype was counted at least ten times. In DNA, the CDR3 is TGTGCCAGCAGCTTAGGGGTCAGTTCCTACAATGAGCAGTTCTTC. Its protein product is CASSLGVSSYNEQFF. The chain has TRBV7-9 and TRBJ2-1; D gene uncertain. The germline V gene encodes CDR1 SEHNR and CDR2 FQNEAQ (reference sequence). CDR3 length: 15 amino acids. V was clipped by 1 base and J by 1 base, with 8 bases between them. Full variable domain (remainder filled in from reference TRBV7-9 and TRBJ2-1): DTGVSQNPRHKITKRGQNVTFRCDPISEHNRLYWYRQTLGQGPEFLTYFQNEAQLEKSRLLSDRFSAERPKGSFSTLEIQRTEQGDSAMYLCASSLGVSSYNEQFFGPGTRLTVL.

This clonotype was observed a few times. The chain carries TRBV7-9 and TRBJ2-3; D gene unclear. The CDR3 length is 12 residues. The V end was cut by 5 bases, the J end by 6 bases, with 9 bases between. CDR1 SEHNR and CDR2 FQNEAQ come from the germline V gene (reference sequence). CDR3 DNA sequence: TGTGCCAGCAGCCAAGGATGGGATACGCAGTATTTT. Protein: CASSQGWDTQYF.

The chain carries TRBV15 and TRBJ1-6, with unresolved D. From germline, CDR1 is LNHNV and CDR2 YYDKDF (reference sequence). The CDR3 loop spans 13 amino acids. V dropped 3 bases and J dropped 15 bases, with 15 bases sitting between them. CDR3 nucleotides: TGTGCCACCAGCAGGCCGACGGAGTCAGTCCTCCACTTT. It encodes CATSRPTESVLHF.

This clonotype was found a few times. The chain recombines TRBV29-1 with TRBJ1-2; D possibly corresponds to TRBD1 (5 bases). Germline assignment: CDR1 SQVTM and CDR2 ANQGSEA. The CDR3 spans 13 residues. Trimming took 1 base from V and 7 from J, leaving 13 bases between them. Here the CDR3 DNA reads TGCAGCGTTGAAGCCCAGGGTAGGGGTGGCTACACCTTC. It codes for CSVEAQGRGGYTF.

This clonotype occurred a few times. The chain combines TRBV5-4 with TRBJ2-2, with 11 bases lining up with TRBD2. The germline gives CDR1 SGHNT, CDR2 YYREEE (reference sequence). The V gene end was trimmed by 3 bases and the J gene end by 3 bases; junction bases not matched to a gene: 13. The CDR3 runs 19 residues. The DNA of the CDR3 is TGTGCCAGCAGCTACCCAGGGCTAGCGGGAGGAGGAGACACCGGGGAGCTGTTTTTT. Protein product: CASSYPGLAGGGDTGELFF.

A few counts support this clonotype. The CDR3 region is CATSRDLGFNQPQHF. For the CDR3, the DNA is TGTGCCACCAGCAGAGATCTGGGTTTTAACCAGCCCCAGCATTTT. The genes are TRBV15 and TRBJ1-5; D not resolved. From germline, CDR1 is LNHNV and CDR2 YYDKDF (reference sequence). V was trimmed by 0 bases and J by 7 bases, leaving 13 bases between them. This CDR3 has 15 amino acids.

A few counts support this clonotype. This chain uses TRBV28 with TRBJ2-1, with unresolved D. CDR1 is MDHEN and CDR2 is SYDVKM in the germline V gene. There are 11 residues in the CDR3. V was trimmed by 3 bases and J by 7 bases, leaving 4 bases between them. CDR3 nucleotides: TGTGCCAGCAGTTTTGTTAATGAGCAGTTCTTC. As protein: CASSFVNEQFF.

The chain has TRBV20-1 and TRBJ1-1, with 8 bases identical to TRBD1. The germline gives CDR1 DFQATT, CDR2 SNEGSKA (reference sequence). The CDR3 totals 15 residues. V was clipped by 1 base and J by 4 bases; unmatched bases: 8. The CDR3 is CSARGQGQESTEAFF. The CDR3 DNA sequence: TGCAGTGCTAGAGGGCAGGGACAGGAATCCACTGAAGCTTTCTTT.

Only a few counts were recorded for this clonotype. This chain connects TRBV12-3 or TRBV12-4 to TRBJ2-2; 9 bases match TRBD1. With 8 bases clipped from V and 7 bases from J, the junction kept 8 bases outside the gene matches. This CDR3 spans 14 amino acids. DNA of the CDR3: TGTGCCAGCGCCCGGGACAGGGCCCACGGGGAGCTGTTTTTT. Its translation: CASARDRAHGELFF.